The 14 T cell receptor beta chains given below trace back to one sample, sequenced in a study of cytomegalovirus exposure and HLA in healthy donors. 60 Vbeta and 13 Jbeta primers were used in PCR. Only in-frame clones appear in the TCRdb table, and some are missing; sequencing was by immunoSEQ multiplex PCR. This listing includes some 41,000 clones. The sequenced material came from PBMCs. The receptors shown here come from a man aged 30 to 45 in good health and CMV-seronegative.

This chain links TRBV7-6 with TRBJ2-5; TRBD1 matches 7 bases. Germline V gene data show CDR1 as SGHVS and CDR2 as FNYEAQ. The trim removed 5 bases at V and 1 base at J, leaving 1 base unmatched. The CDR3 spans 13 residues. CDR3 residues: CASSGTVQETQYF. The CDR3 DNA follows: TGTGCCAGCAGCGGGACAGTCCAAGAGACCCAGTACTTC.

The chain joins TRBV11-3 to TRBJ2-2; D not resolved. This CDR3 contains 12 residues. V was shortened by 5 bases and J by 7 bases, with 8 bases between the two germline ends. Germline-derived CDR1 and CDR2 are SGHNT and YENEEA. The CDR3 nucleotides read TGTGCCAGCAGCCAGGTTTTCGGGGAGCTGTTTTTT. It codes for CASSQVFGELFF.

The rearrangement links TRBV5-6 to TRBJ2-7, with TRBD2 matching 9 bases. This CDR3 is 15 amino acids long. Unmatched junction bases numbered 3, after V lost 0 bases and J lost 2 bases. CDR1 is SGHDT and CDR2 is YYEEEE in the germline V gene. CDR3 loop: CASSLGGLAAYEQYF. DNA of the CDR3: TGTGCCAGCAGCTTGGGGGGACTAGCAGCCTACGAGCAGTACTTC.

The CDR3 nucleotides are TGTGCCAGCAGCACGGGACTAGCGCTCAACTCCTACGAGCAGTACTTC. Translated, it gives CASSTGLALNSYEQYF. The chain couples TRBV11-2 to TRBJ2-7, with 10 bases matching TRBD2. The CDR3 runs to 16 residues. V lost 5 bases, J lost 0 bases, and 7 bases stayed unmatched. Germline V CDR1 and CDR2: SGHAT, FQNNGV.

The chain carries TRBV6-6 and TRBJ2-7; TRBD1 matches 7 bases. Germline lookup yields CDR1 MNHNY and CDR2 SVGAGI (reference sequence). The V segment lost 0 bases and the J segment 1 base; nucleotides outside the gene matches: 6. The CDR3 has 16 amino acids. CDR3 DNA: TGTGCCAGCAGTTACTCCCTGACAGGGTCGTCCTACGAGCAGTACTTC. Translated, it gives CASSYSLTGSSYEQYF.

CDR3 DNA: TGTGCCAGCATCCAGGGTCGATCCCTTTATGGCTACACCTTC. Translating it yields CASIQGRSLYGYTF. The chain couples TRBV6-1 to TRBJ1-2; tentative D call: TRBD1 (5 bases). From germline, CDR1 is MNHNS and CDR2 SASEGT. The germline V and J ends were trimmed by 7 bases and 5 bases, with 17 bases remaining between them. The CDR3 is 14 amino acids.

The chain employs TRBV7-2 and TRBJ1-5, with a weak D call TRBD1 (5 bases). Trimming removed 1 base at V and 6 bases at J, with 13 bases between. In germline, CDR1 is SGHTA, CDR2 FQGNSA. The CDR3 loop spans 15 amino acids. CDR3 sequence (DNA): TGTGCCAGCAGCTTAGGCGCAGGGCAACGTCAGCCCCAGCATTTT. It specifies CASSLGAGQRQPQHF.

The CDR3 nucleotides read TGTGCCAGCAGCTTAGCGGCAGGGAAGAGAGAGACCCAGTACTTC. It specifies CASSLAAGKRETQYF. The chain is built from TRBV11-2 and TRBJ2-5; weak D call: TRBD1 (5 bases). This CDR3 has 15 amino acids. CDR1 is SGHAT and CDR2 is FQNNGV in the germline V gene. Trimming cost V 1 base and J 4 bases, with 13 bases left between them.

The J gene is TRBJ1-2, the V gene TRBV6-5; tentatively, D is TRBD1 (6 bases). The CDR3 has 16 amino acids. Germline V CDR1 and CDR2: MNHEY, SVGAGI. V lost 2 bases and J 4 bases, leaving 17 bases between the germline ends. CDR3 residues: CASSYRLETGLYGYTF. CDR3 sequence (DNA): TGTGCCAGCAGTTACCGCCTTGAAACAGGGCTCTATGGCTACACCTTC.

V gene TRBV7-6 combines with J gene TRBJ1-1, with no clear D. This CDR3 spans 12 amino acids. CDR1 is SGHVS and CDR2 is FNYEAQ in the germline V gene. The V end lost 5 bases, the J end lost 5 bases, and 9 bases lay between the germline ends. The CDR3 coding sequence is TGTGCCAGCAGCCATCCCGGGACTGAAGCTTTCTTT. It yields the protein CASSHPGTEAFF.

Note on this clone: One end of the junction is discordant with germline, which a read error may explain. The V and J genes are TRBV7-6 and TRBJ1-1, with D possibly matching TRBD1 (6 bases). The CDR3 loop spans 13 amino acids. Germline V lookup: CDR1 SGHVS, CDR2 FNYEAQ. This chain's CDR3 is CASSHGWDTEDFF. The CDR3 DNA follows: TGTGCCAGCAGCCATGGGTGGGACACTGAAGATTTCTTT.

The J gene is TRBJ1-2, the V gene TRBV9; D is unresolved. This CDR3 contains 12 residues. V lost 5 bases and J 1 base, leaving 6 bases between the germline ends. In germline, CDR1 is SGDLS, CDR2 YYNGEE. The DNA for the CDR3 is TGTGCCAGCAGAGACTTTAACTATGGCTACACCTTC. Encoded protein: CASRDFNYGYTF.

J is TRBJ1-1 and V is TRBV5-6; 11 bases are a match to TRBD1. CDR3 length: 16 amino acids. The V gene end was trimmed by 4 bases and the J gene end by 0 bases; junction bases not matched to a gene: 5. Germline assignment: CDR1 SGHDT and CDR2 YYEEEE. CDR3 coding DNA: TGTGCCAGCAGCCCGGGACAGGGGGTGGTGAACACTGAAGCTTTCTTT. Translated: CASSPGQGVVNTEAFF.

This sequence joins TRBV19 and TRBJ2-3; 8 bases are a match to TRBD1. V gave up 5 bases and J gave up 3 bases; unmatched junction bases: 4. The CDR3 length is 14 residues. CDR1 LNHDA and CDR2 SQIVND come from the germline V gene (reference sequence). CDR3 residues: CASSDRGKTDTQYF. The CDR3 nucleotides read TGTGCCAGTAGTGACAGGGGTAAGACAGATACGCAGTATTTT.